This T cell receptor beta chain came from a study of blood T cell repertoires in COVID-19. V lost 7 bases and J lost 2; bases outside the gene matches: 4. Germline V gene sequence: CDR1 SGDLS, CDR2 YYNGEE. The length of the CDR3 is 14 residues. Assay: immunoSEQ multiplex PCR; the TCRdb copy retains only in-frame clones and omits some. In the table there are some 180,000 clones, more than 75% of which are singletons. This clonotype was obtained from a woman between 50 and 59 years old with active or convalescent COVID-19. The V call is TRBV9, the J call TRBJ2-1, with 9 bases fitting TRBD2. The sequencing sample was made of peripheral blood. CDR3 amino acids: CASAGGDPYNEQFF. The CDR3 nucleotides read TGTGCCAGCGCGGGGGGGGACCCCTACAATGAGCAGTTCTTC.